This T cell receptor (beta chain) originates from a study of blood T cell repertoires in COVID-19. Study context: From the United States, Italy and Spain came samples of acute and convalescent COVID-19. PBMCs, B-cell-depleted T cells, or T cells were the source of the cDNA or gDNA that made up the material.

In the original workflow: Estimation of nucleated cell counts was performed using reference gene primer amplification. Repertoires were generated with immunoSEQ multiplex PCR, while TCRdb's copy carries only in-frame clones and drops some. V and J calls and clone size are those listed in that table; D and trimming were worked out from the DNA. This table has roughly 100,000 clones, 88% appearing once. This CDR3 has 20 amino acids. J was trimmed by 0 bases and V by 6 bases; bases with no gene match: 18. Material for sequencing was peripheral blood. The chain joins TRBV6-7 to TRBJ1-5; TRBD1 matches 9 bases. TRBV6-7 is filed as an ORF, its function uncertain. The clonotype comes from a woman in her seventies with acute or convalescent COVID-19. In DNA, the CDR3 is TGTGCCAGCAGGCCGAACTCCCGGGACAGGGACTCTTCTAGCAATCAGCCCCAGCATTTT. Translated, it gives CASRPNSRDRDSSSNQPQHF.